This record covers a single T cell receptor beta chain. Its antigen remains unidentified. This sample is part of a study of cytomegalovirus exposure and HLA in healthy donors. Findings of the study overall: The study carried out a later analysis of TCR beta sequences. It associated some 17,000 of them with specific HLA alleles at a false discovery rate of 0.05.

This CDR3 contains 15 residues. The germline V gene encodes CDR1 SGHTA and CDR2 FQGNSA. V shed 3 bases and J 5 bases; nucleotides not matched to a gene: 7. The study ran its PCR with 60 Vbeta and 13 Jbeta primers. Clones were sequenced by immunoSEQ multiplex PCR, and TCRdb holds only the in-frame ones, with some missing. The sample records about 300,000 clones, 86% being singletons. This chain connects TRBV7-2 to TRBJ2-7, with TRBD1 identical over 10 bases. The TCR originated in a man between 40 and 49 years old in good health and CMV-seropositive. The specimen sequenced was PBMCs. CDR3 protein: CASSFSGTGANEQYF. CDR3 DNA sequence: TGTGCCAGCAGCTTCTCCGGGACAGGGGCCAACGAGCAGTACTTC.